The present entry profiles one TCR beta chain with its context. What it binds is not known. Profiling relied on immunoSEQ multiplex PCR, and the TCRdb table lists in-frame clones only, not all of them. The table lists 150,000 to 250,000 clones, about 79% of them singletons. This sample is drawn from a study of cytomegalovirus exposure and HLA in healthy donors. Broader study findings: Whilst most TCR sequences proved rare, a subset of public TCRs occurred across many donors. Within the 120 or so validation repertoires, first-cohort TCR clusters tended to co-occur, according to a later analysis. Under in vitro conditions, a few CMV-associated chains were confirmed as specific for CMV antigens.

The donors were in the 120-subject validation cohort, distinct from the roughly 670-subject first cohort. The specimen was PBMCs. The receptor was isolated from a woman aged 25 to 39 in good health and CMV-seropositive.

CDR3 bases: TGTGCCAGCAGCATTACAGGGAATTTGGGGAGCGAGCAGTACTTC. Translated, it gives CASSITGNLGSEQYF. The rearrangement links TRBV9 to TRBJ2-7, with D perhaps matching TRBD1 (6 bases). V dropped 4 bases and J dropped 6 bases, with 20 bases sitting between them. Germline assignment: CDR1 SGDLS and CDR2 YYNGEE. The CDR3 spans 15 residues.